What follows are 3 T cell receptor beta chains derived from one specimen sequenced in a study of control samples from healthy donors and cancer patients. This table comes from immunoSEQ multiplex PCR, and its TCRdb copy is limited to in-frame clones, with some not included. The table shows fewer than 200,000 clones, with about 92% occurring only once. Sample: blood. The receptor set was obtained from a man aged 30 to 39 in good health.

The rearrangement uses TRBV5-1 and TRBJ2-5; 9 nucleotides agree with TRBD2. CDR1 is SGHRS, CDR2 YFSETQ, per germline. The ends lost 7 bases at V and 4 bases at J; junction bases unmatched: 11. The CDR3 is made up of 15 amino acids. CDR3: CASASLAGWGETQYF. The DNA for the CDR3 is TGCGCCAGCGCTTCCCTAGCGGGATGGGGAGAGACCCAGTACTTC.

The chain couples TRBV28 to TRBJ2-7; no clear D. Germline assignment: CDR1 MDHEN and CDR2 SYDVKM. The CDR3 has 13 amino acids. V was trimmed by 4 bases and J by 9 bases, leaving 16 bases between them. The CDR3 DNA follows: TGTGCCAGCAGTTCCCGGGCCCCAGGCGGGCAGTACTTC. Its protein is CASSSRAPGGQYF. Variable domain in full (rest from reference TRBV28 and TRBJ2-7): DVKVTQSSRYLVKRTGEKVFLECVQDMDHENMFWYRQDPGLGLRLIYFSYDVKMKEKGDIPEGYSVSREKKERFSLILESASTNQTSMYLCASSSRAPGGQYFGPGTRLTVT.

V gene TRBV3-1 (or the pseudogene TRBV3-2) combines with J gene TRBJ1-1; no clear D. V was pared by 2 bases and J by 5 bases, with 15 bases between. The CDR3 has 15 residues. Germline V gives CDR1 LGHDT, CDR2 YNNKEL (reference sequence). CDR3 nucleotides: TGTGCCAGCAGCCAAAGGGCGCAGAGGAGGACTGAAGCTTTCTTT. It yields the protein CASSQRAQRRTEAFF.